This TCR beta chain comes out of a study of blood T cell repertoires in COVID-19. Study overall: Collection of acute and convalescent COVID-19 samples took place in the United States, Italy and Spain. Sources were T cells, B-cell-depleted T cells, or PBMCs; the material itself was cDNA or gDNA.

In the study's own analysis: The authors estimated nucleated cell counts from reference gene primer amplification. Only in-frame clones appear in the TCRdb table, and some are missing; sequencing was by immunoSEQ multiplex PCR. That table supplies the V and J calls and clone size; D and trimming were determined from the DNA. The table lists tens of thousands of clones, about 85% of them singletons. Material: peripheral blood. This TCR was sampled from an elderly man with acute or convalescent COVID-19.

This CDR3 is CASSSRDTTFTGVITEAFF. The DNA for the CDR3 is TGTGCCAGCAGCTCCCGGGACACCACTTTTACTGGGGTGATCACTGAAGCTTTCTTT. V and J are TRBV27 and TRBJ1-1; the D gene is possibly TRBD1 (6 bases). Germline CDR1 reads MNHEY; CDR2 reads SMNVEV (reference sequence). This CDR3 has 19 amino acids. V dropped 6 bases and J dropped 4 bases, with 30 bases sitting between them.